These 20 T cell receptor beta chains came from one sample sequenced in a study of T cell clones after liver transplantation. Clones were read by immunoSEQ multiplex PCR, and TCRdb kept only the in-frame ones, dropping some. The table includes 60,000 or so clones, roughly three quarters detected once. The sample in question was CD4+ T cells from blood, obtained at the 22-month timepoint. The origin of the receptors is a human patient who received a liver transplant. Part of the T cell pool may stem from the graft donor.

As regards this clone: At one boundary the junction diverges from the germline segment, which might be a read error. The CDR3 DNA reads as TGTGCCGGCAGTTACTTGGGGGAATCCAGGCAGTACTTC. Protein: CAGSYLGESRQYF. This sequence joins TRBV6-5 and TRBJ2-7, with D perhaps TRBD1 or TRBD2 (5 bases each). The CDR3 has 13 residues. Germline CDR1 reads MNHEY; CDR2 reads SVGAGI.

This sequence joins TRBV30 and TRBJ1-6; 10 nucleotides match TRBD1. The J segment lost 3 bases and the V segment lost 4 bases, leaving 6 bases of the junction unmatched. CDR1 and CDR2 from the germline V gene are GTSNPN and SVGIG (reference sequence). This CDR3 is built from 16 residues. The CDR3 reads CAWNRDRGIYNSPLHF. CDR3 in DNA: TGTGCCTGGAACCGGGACAGGGGAATCTATAATTCACCCCTCCACTTT.

The chain carries TRBV25-1 and TRBJ2-1; TRBD2 matches at 7 bases. V was pared by 11 bases and J by 3 bases, with 4 bases of the junction left unmatched. The CDR3 extends over 12 amino acids. The germline CDR1 and CDR2 sequences are MGHDK and SYGVNS. The CDR3 region is CARGRGYNEQFF. In nucleotides, the CDR3 is TGTGCCCGGGGGAGGGGCTACAATGAGCAGTTCTTC.

The genes are TRBV6-4 and TRBJ1-2; possibly TRBD1 for D (6 bases). Trimming removed 6 bases at V and 6 bases at J, with 14 bases between. The germline CDR1 and CDR2 sequences are MRHNA and SNTAGT. This CDR3 has 13 amino acids. CDR3 bases: TGTGCCAGCAGGCCGGGGGGACATGATGGCTACACCTTC. This encodes CASRPGGHDGYTF.

The chain employs TRBV2 and TRBJ2-3; perhaps TRBD2 as D (5 bases). With 4 bases removed from V and 7 bases from J, the gap between germline ends came to 18 bases. This CDR3 spans 15 amino acids. Germline lookup yields CDR1 SNHLY and CDR2 FYNNEI. DNA of the CDR3: TGTGCCAGCAGTGCAGAGCTAGCAATCGAAAATACGCAGTATTTT. The encoded protein is CASSAELAIENTQYF.

The chain carries TRBV30 and TRBJ1-4, with 7 positions matching TRBD1. V was pared by 4 bases and J by 8 bases, with 7 bases of the junction left unmatched. The germline V gene has CDR1 GTSNPN and CDR2 SVGIG (reference sequence). The CDR3 is 13 residues long. The CDR3 bases are TGTGCCTGGAATAGGGGGCTAGACGAAAAACTGTTTTTT. The encoded protein is CAWNRGLDEKLFF.

This chain links TRBV9 with TRBJ1-1; D is perhaps TRBD1 (5 bases). The V and J ends lost 0 bases and 6 bases respectively, with 12 bases between them. The germline gives CDR1 SGDLS, CDR2 YYNGEE. The CDR3 is 14 amino acids. DNA for the CDR3: TGTGCCAGCAGCGTAGGATCACGGGGGTCTGAAGCTTTCTTT. The encoded protein is CASSVGSRGSEAFF.

V gene TRBV6-1 combines with J gene TRBJ1-2; D is undetermined. Per the germline V gene, CDR1 is MNHNS and CDR2 is SASEGT. The CDR3 has 16 residues. The V gene lost 1 base and the J gene lost 5 bases, with 17 bases spanning the gap. CDR3 sequence reads: CASSEDGRAGFYGYTF. DNA of the CDR3: TGTGCCAGCAGTGAAGACGGGCGGGCAGGATTTTATGGCTACACCTTC.

The rearrangement uses TRBV28 and TRBJ2-2, with TRBD1 as a possible D gene (5 bases). The CDR3 length is 14 residues. Germline V gene data show CDR1 as MDHEN and CDR2 as SYDVKM. Trimming removed 4 bases at V and 4 bases at J, with 10 bases between. For the CDR3, the DNA is TGTGCCAGCAGTTCGGACATTATCACCGGGGAGCTGTTTTTT. Protein sequence: CASSSDIITGELFF. Together with reference TRBV28 and TRBJ2-2, the CDR3 gives the full variable domain: DVKVTQSSRYLVKRTGEKVFLECVQDMDHENMFWYRQDPGLGLRLIYFSYDVKMKEKGDIPEGYSVSREKKERFSLILESASTNQTSMYLCASSSDIITGELFFGEGSRLTVL.

The J gene is TRBJ2-7, the V gene TRBV14; D not certain. This CDR3 comprises 13 residues. Trimming cost V 3 bases and J 3 bases, with 9 bases left between them. Germline lookup yields CDR1 SGHDN and CDR2 FVKESK. CDR3 sequence (DNA): TGTGCCAGCAGCCATAAGGCCCGCTACGAGCAGTACTTC. Amino acids: CASSHKARYEQYF. The full variable domain, rest sourced from reference TRBV14 and TRBJ2-7, is EAGVTQFPSHSVIEKGQTVTLRCDPISGHDNLYWYRRVMGKEIKFLLHFVKESKQDESGMPNNRFLAERTGGTYSTLKVQPAELEDSGVYFCASSHKARYEQYFGPGTRLTVT.

This chain links TRBV19 with TRBJ1-1; D unclear. V was clipped by 7 bases and J by 5 bases, with 8 bases between them. The germline CDR1 and CDR2 sequences are LNHDA and SQIVND (reference sequence). The CDR3 length is 11 residues. The CDR3 nucleotides are TGTGCCAGTATGATGAGGACTGAAGCTTTCTTT. The encoded protein is CASMMRTEAFF.

The chain carries TRBV6-1 and TRBJ1-4, with 9 bases identical to TRBD1. The CDR3 contains 16 residues. V gave up 5 bases and J gave up 5 bases; unmatched junction bases: 9. Germline CDR1 reads MNHNS; CDR2 reads SASEGT. CDR3 bases: TGTGCCAGCAGTCAAGGGGGACAGGGCGGGAATGAAAAACTGTTTTTT. It codes for CASSQGGQGGNEKLFF.

This clone has a single count. V and J are TRBV6-6 and TRBJ1-6; TRBD1 agrees at 8 bases. Germline V gene sequence: CDR1 MNHNY, CDR2 SVGAGI (reference sequence). This CDR3 is 14 amino acids long. The trim removed 4 bases at V and 9 bases at J, leaving 5 bases unmatched. The DNA for the CDR3 is TGTGCCAGCAGTTGGGGACAGGAGGGTTCACCCCTCCACTTT. Its translation is CASSWGQEGSPLHF.

The chain has TRBV7-8 and TRBJ1-3; 7 nucleotides match TRBD1. The CDR3 runs 18 residues. Unmatched junction bases numbered 10, after V lost 1 base and J lost 1 base. Germline V gene lookup returns CDR1 SGHVS and CDR2 FQNEAQ. The CDR3 sequence is CASSLEGAGGPSGNTIYF. The CDR3 DNA follows: TGTGCCAGCAGCTTAGAGGGGGCAGGGGGGCCTTCTGGAAACACCATATATTTT.

There are many counts of this clone. Within the sample, other DNA sequences also encode this same CDR3. The rearrangement uses TRBV7-9 and TRBJ1-1; 7 bases match TRBD1. V shed 5 bases, J shed 5 bases, and the junction held 2 bases outside the gene matches. Germline CDR1 reads SEHNR; CDR2 reads FQNEAQ (reference sequence). The length of the CDR3 is 12 residues. Written as DNA, the CDR3 is TGTGCCAGCAGCCAGACAGGGACTGAAGCTTTCTTT. Its protein is CASSQTGTEAFF.

This clone was counted a few times. The chain combines TRBV11-1 with TRBJ1-1; no clear D gene. The germline V gene encodes CDR1 SGHAT and CDR2 FQDESV (reference sequence). Trimming took 3 bases from V and 3 from J, leaving 11 bases between them. The CDR3 has 14 amino acids. This CDR3 reads CASSFRRLDTEAFF. The CDR3 DNA follows: TGTGCCAGCAGCTTTCGCCGGCTGGACACTGAAGCTTTCTTT.

This clone was recorded a few times. This chain connects TRBV4-1 to TRBJ2-7; D is uncertain. The germline V and J ends were trimmed by 4 bases and 0 bases, with 7 bases remaining between them. This CDR3 region has 13 residues. The germline CDR1 and CDR2 sequences are MGHRA and YSYEKL. CDR3 protein: CASSPDISYEQYF. As DNA, the CDR3 is TGCGCCAGCAGCCCTGACATCTCCTACGAGCAGTACTTC.

The CDR3 loop is CASSTPGQGRNEKLFF. The CDR3 nucleotides read TGTGCCAGTAGTACTCCCGGACAGGGAAGGAATGAAAAACTGTTTTTT. The chain recombines TRBV19 with TRBJ1-4; 8 bases map to TRBD1. Germline CDR1 reads LNHDA; CDR2 reads SQIVND (reference sequence). CDR3 length: 16 amino acids. V shed 4 bases, J shed 5 bases, and the junction held 9 bases outside the gene matches.

The chain links TRBV30 to TRBJ1-1, with D unclear. The CDR3 runs 13 residues. CDR1 and CDR2 from the germline V gene are GTSNPN and SVGIG (reference sequence). Trimming left V 4 bases short and J 0 bases short, with 9 bases between. CDR3 sequence: CAWTVPLNTEAFF. CDR3 nucleotide sequence: TGTGCCTGGACGGTACCTTTGAACACTGAAGCTTTCTTT.

J is TRBJ1-1 and V is TRBV28; the match to TRBD1 covers 8 bases. Germline assignment: CDR1 MDHEN and CDR2 SYDVKM. The CDR3 spans 14 residues. V trimming: 4 bases; J trimming: 7 bases; junction bases outside the gene matches: 8. CDR3 DNA sequence: TGTGCCAGCAGTTCACCGGGACAGGTTATTGAAGCTTTCTTT. It codes for CASSSPGQVIEAFF.